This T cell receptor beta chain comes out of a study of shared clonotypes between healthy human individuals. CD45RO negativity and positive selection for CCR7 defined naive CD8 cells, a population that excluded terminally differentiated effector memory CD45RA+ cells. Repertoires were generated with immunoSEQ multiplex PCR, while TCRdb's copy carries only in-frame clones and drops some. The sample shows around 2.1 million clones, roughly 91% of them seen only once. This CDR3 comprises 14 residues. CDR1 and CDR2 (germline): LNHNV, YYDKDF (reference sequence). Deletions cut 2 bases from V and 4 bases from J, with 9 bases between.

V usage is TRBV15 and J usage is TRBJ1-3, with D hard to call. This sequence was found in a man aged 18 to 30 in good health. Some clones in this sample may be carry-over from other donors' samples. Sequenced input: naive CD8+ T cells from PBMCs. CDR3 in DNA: TGTGCCACCAGCAGAAGGACTGGCGGAAACACCATATATTTT. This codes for CATSRRTGGNTIYF.